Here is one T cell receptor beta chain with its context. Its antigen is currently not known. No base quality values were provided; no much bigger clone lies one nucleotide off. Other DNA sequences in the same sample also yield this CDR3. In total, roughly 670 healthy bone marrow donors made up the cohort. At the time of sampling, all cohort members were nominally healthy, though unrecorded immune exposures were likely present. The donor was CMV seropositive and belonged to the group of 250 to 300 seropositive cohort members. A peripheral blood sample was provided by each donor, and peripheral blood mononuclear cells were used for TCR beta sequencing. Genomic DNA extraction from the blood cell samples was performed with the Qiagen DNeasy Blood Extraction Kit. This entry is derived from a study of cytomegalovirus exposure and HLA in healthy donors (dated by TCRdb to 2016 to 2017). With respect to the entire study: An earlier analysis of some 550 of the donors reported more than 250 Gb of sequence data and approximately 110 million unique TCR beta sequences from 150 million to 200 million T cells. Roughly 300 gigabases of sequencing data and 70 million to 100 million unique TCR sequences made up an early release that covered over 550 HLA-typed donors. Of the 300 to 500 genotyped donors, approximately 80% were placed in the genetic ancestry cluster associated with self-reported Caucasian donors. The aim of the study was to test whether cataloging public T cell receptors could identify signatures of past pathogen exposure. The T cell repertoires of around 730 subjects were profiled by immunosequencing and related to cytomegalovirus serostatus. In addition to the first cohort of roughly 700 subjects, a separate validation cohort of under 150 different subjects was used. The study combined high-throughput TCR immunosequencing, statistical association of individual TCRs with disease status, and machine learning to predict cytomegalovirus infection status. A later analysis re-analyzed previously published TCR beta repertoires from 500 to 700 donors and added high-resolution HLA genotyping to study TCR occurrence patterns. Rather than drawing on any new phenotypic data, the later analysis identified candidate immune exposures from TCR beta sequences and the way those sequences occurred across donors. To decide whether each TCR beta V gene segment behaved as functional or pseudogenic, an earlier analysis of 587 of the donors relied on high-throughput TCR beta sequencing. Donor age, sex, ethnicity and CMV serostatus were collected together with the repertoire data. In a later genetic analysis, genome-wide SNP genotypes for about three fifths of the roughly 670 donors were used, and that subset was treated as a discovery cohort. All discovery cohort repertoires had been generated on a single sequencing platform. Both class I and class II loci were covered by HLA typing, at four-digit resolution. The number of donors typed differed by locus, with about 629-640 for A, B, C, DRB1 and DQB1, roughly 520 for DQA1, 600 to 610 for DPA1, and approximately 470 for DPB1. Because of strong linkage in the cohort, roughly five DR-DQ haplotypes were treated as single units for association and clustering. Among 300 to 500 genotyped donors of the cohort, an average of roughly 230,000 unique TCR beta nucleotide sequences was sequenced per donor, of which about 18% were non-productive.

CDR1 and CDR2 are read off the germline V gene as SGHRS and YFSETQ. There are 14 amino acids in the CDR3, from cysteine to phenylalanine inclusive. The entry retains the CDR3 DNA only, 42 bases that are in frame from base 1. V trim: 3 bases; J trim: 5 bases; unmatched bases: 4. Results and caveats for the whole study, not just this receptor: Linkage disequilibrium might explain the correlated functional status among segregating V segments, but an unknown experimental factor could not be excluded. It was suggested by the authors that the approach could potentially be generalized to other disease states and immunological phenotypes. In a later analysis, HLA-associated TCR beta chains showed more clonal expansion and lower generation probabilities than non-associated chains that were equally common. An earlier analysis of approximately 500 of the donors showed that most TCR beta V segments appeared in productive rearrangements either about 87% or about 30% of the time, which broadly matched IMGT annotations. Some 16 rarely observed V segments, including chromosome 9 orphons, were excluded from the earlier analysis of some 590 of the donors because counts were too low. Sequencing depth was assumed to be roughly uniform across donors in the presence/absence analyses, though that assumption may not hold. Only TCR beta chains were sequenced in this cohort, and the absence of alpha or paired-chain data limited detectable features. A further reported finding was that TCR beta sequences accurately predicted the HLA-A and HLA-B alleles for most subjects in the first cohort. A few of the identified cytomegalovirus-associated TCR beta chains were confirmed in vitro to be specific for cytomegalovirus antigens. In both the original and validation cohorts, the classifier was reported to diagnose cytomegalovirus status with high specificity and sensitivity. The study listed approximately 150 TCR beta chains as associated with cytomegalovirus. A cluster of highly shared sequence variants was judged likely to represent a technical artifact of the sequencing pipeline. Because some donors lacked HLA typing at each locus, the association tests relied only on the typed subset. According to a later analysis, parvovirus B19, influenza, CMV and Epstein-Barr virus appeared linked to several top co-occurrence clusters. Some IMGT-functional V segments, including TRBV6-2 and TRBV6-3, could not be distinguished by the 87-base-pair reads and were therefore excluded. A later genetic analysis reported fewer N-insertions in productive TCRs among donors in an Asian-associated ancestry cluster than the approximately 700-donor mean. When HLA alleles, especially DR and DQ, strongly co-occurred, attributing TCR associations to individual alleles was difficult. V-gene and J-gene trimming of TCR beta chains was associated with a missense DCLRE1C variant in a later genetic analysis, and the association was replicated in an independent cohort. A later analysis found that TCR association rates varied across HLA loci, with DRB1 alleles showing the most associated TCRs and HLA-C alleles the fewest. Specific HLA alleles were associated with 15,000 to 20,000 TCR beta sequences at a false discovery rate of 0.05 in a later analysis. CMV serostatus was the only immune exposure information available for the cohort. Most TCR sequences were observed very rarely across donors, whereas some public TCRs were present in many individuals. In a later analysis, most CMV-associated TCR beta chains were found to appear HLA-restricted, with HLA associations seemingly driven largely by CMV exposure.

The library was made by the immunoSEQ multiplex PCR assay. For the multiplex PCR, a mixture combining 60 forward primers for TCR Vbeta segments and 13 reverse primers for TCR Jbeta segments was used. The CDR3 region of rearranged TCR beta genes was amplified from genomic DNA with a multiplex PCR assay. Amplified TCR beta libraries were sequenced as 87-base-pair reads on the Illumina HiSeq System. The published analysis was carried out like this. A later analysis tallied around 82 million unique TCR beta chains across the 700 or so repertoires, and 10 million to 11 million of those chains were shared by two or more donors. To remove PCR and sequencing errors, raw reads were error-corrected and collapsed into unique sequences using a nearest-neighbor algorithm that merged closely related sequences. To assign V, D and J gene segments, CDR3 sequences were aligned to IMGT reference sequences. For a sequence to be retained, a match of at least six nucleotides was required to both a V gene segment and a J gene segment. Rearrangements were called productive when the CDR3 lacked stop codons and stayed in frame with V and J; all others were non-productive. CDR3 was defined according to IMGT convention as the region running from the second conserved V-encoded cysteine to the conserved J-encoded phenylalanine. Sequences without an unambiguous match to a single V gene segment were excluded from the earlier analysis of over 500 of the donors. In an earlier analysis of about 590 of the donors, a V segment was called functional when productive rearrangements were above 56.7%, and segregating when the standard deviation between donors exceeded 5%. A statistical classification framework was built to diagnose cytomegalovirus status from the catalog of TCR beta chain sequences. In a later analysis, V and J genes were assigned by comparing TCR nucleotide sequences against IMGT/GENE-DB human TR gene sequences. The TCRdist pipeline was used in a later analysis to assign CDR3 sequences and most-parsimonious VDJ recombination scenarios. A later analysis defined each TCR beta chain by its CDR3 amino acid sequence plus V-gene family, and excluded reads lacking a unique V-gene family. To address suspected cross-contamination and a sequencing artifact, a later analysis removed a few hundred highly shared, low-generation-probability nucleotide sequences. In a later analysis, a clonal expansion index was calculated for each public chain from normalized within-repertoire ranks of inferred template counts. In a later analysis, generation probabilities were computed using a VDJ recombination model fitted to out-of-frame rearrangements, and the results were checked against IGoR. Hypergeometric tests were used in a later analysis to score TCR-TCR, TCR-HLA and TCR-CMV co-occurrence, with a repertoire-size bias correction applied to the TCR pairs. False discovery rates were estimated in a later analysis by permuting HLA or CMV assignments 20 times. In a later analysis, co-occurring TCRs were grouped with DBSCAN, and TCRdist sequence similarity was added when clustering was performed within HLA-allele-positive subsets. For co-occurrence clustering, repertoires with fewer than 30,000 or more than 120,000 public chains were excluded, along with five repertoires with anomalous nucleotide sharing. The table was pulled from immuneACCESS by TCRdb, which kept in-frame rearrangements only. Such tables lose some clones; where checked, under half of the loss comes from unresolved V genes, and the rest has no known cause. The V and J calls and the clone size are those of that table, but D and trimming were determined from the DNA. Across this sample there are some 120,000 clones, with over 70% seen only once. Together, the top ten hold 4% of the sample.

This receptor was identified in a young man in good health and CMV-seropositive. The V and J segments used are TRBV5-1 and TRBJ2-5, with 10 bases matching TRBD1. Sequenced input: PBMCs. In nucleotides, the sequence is TGCGCCAGCAGCTCGACAGGGGGCGCGGAGACCCAGTACTTC. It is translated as CASSSTGGAETQYF.